One sample yielded the 25 T cell receptor beta chains listed below, sequenced in a study of cytotoxic CD8 clonotypes in ibrutinib-treated CLL. Repertoires were generated with immunoSEQ multiplex PCR, while TCRdb's copy carries only in-frame clones and drops some. The sample consists of fewer than 90,000 clones, about 86% of them appearing once. The specimen was PBMCs, collected before ibrutinib treatment. These receptor sequences come from a human donor with chronic lymphocytic leukemia.

The rearrangement uses TRBV12-1 and TRBJ2-1; the tabulated D call, TRBD2, remains unverified against the DNA. TRBV12-1 has pseudogene status. The CDR3 is made up of 12 amino acids. DNA of the CDR3: TGTGCCAGCAGCCCGATTAAACTCCGGCAGTTCTTC. As protein: CASSPIKLRQFF.

The chain is built from TRBV14 and TRBJ2-7, with 7 positions matching TRBD2. The CDR3 covers 15 residues. The J segment lost 0 bases and the V segment lost 1 base, leaving 3 bases of the junction unmatched. Germline assignment: CDR1 SGHDN and CDR2 FVKESK. CDR3 amino acids: CASSQAGGSSYEQYF. Written as DNA, the CDR3 is TGTGCCAGCAGCCAAGCTGGCGGGAGCTCCTACGAGCAGTACTTC.

This clone has a single count. This chain joins TRBV27 and TRBJ1-4, with D unclear. The CDR3 has 15 residues. Germline V gene sequence: CDR1 MNHEY, CDR2 SMNVEV (reference sequence). Trimming took off 5 bases at V and 5 bases at J, with 15 bases between the two ends. The CDR3 region is CASSPWFGKNEKLFF. CDR3 coding DNA: TGTGCCAGCAGTCCCTGGTTTGGAAAAAATGAAAAACTGTTTTTT.

This chain links TRBV27 with TRBJ1-5; D call uncertain. CDR1 and CDR2 from the germline V gene are MNHEY and SMNVEV (reference sequence). V lost 6 bases and J lost 4, with 13 bases in between. This CDR3 spans 14 amino acids. CDR3 in amino acids: CASRTLGSNQPQHF. The CDR3 DNA reads as TGTGCCAGCAGGACCTTGGGTTCAAATCAGCCCCAGCATTTT.

V is TRBV27 and J is TRBJ1-2; 9 positions agree with TRBD1. This CDR3 has 15 amino acids. V shed 5 bases, J shed 7 bases, and the junction held 11 bases outside the gene matches. In germline, CDR1 is MNHEY, CDR2 SMNVEV (reference sequence). CDR3 sequence (DNA): TGTGCCAGCAGTAAACCGGGACAGGGAGTAGGTGGCTACACCTTC. Translated: CASSKPGQGVGGYTF.

The chain links TRBV4-1 to TRBJ2-2; TRBD2 agrees at 14 bases. J lost 5 bases, V lost 3 bases, and 8 bases had no gene match. CDR3 length equals 18 residues. Germline-derived CDR1 and CDR2 are MGHRA and YSYEKL. The CDR3 spells CASSQWTSGRSITGELFF. Here the CDR3 DNA reads TGCGCCAGCAGCCAGTGGACTAGCGGGAGGTCAATAACCGGGGAGCTGTTTTTT.

The chain joins TRBV28 to TRBJ2-6; tentative D call: TRBD2 (5 bases). The CDR3 runs to 15 residues. V was clipped by 6 bases and J by 0 bases, with 9 bases between them. The germline CDR1 and CDR2 sequences are MDHEN and SYDVKM. The CDR3 protein is CASSRGNSGANVLTF. The CDR3 region has the DNA TGTGCCAGCAGCCGGGGAAACTCTGGGGCCAACGTCCTGACTTTC.

The CDR3 is CASSPYPRTAINQPQHF. The CDR3 coding sequence is TGTGCCAGTAGTCCGTACCCAAGGACAGCGATCAATCAGCCCCAGCATTTT. This chain uses TRBV19 with TRBJ1-5, with D maybe TRBD1 (6 bases). This CDR3 has 17 residues. Germline-derived CDR1 and CDR2 are LNHDA and SQIVND (reference sequence). V gave up 5 bases and J gave up 3 bases, with 20 bases separating them.

This chain joins TRBV27 and TRBJ1-5; D is ambiguous. This CDR3 has 13 residues. V was shortened by 6 bases and J by 6 bases, with 12 bases between the two germline ends. Germline V CDR1 and CDR2: MNHEY, SMNVEV (reference sequence). CDR3 residues: CASRPTWTQPQHF. In DNA form, the CDR3 reads TGTGCCAGCAGACCAACTTGGACTCAGCCCCAGCATTTT.

The chain couples TRBV5-5 to TRBJ1-4; D is uncertain. The germline gives CDR1 SGHKS, CDR2 YYEKEE (reference sequence). V lost 0 bases, J lost 5 bases, and 11 bases lay in between. The CDR3 has 15 residues. The CDR3 DNA is TGTGCCAGCAGCTTGGATAGGGTGGAGAATGAAAAACTGTTTTTT. This codes for CASSLDRVENEKLFF.

J is TRBJ2-3 and V is TRBV5-1; D may be TRBD1 or TRBD2 (5 bases each). CDR1 and CDR2 (germline): SGHRS, YFSETQ. This CDR3 has 18 residues. V lost 3 bases to trimming and J lost 4 bases, with 24 bases between them. The CDR3 DNA reads TGCGCCAGCAGCTCGTTAATTACCTCCACCGGGGCACCAGATACGCAGTATTTT. It translates to CASSSLITSTGAPDTQYF.

The gene calls are TRBV4-1 and TRBJ2-7; 8 nucleotides agree with TRBD1. In germline, CDR1 is MGHRA, CDR2 YSYEKL. The CDR3 loop spans 19 amino acids. Trimming took 2 bases from V and 0 from J; bases not matched to a gene: 15. In nucleotides, the CDR3 is TGCGCCAGCAGCCAATTCCTCGGGGCGACAGGGGCCAACTCCTACGAGCAGTACTTC. Encoded protein: CASSQFLGATGANSYEQYF.

This CDR3 is CASSLRGQDNRYEQYF. The CDR3 DNA is TGCGCCAGCAGCCTCCGTGGACAGGACAACCGCTACGAGCAGTACTTC. The V gene is TRBV4-1, the J gene TRBJ2-7; TRBD1 matches 7 bases. The CDR3 contains 16 residues. V shed 4 bases and J 3 bases; nucleotides not matched to a gene: 12. Germline V lookup: CDR1 MGHRA, CDR2 YSYEKL.

The V gene is TRBV19, the J gene TRBJ1-1, with D unclear. Germline CDR1 and CDR2: LNHDA and SQIVND (reference sequence). The V and J ends lost 0 bases and 1 base respectively, with 3 bases between them. The CDR3 has 13 amino acids. CDR3 residues: CASSIERNTEAFF. CDR3 nucleotide sequence: TGTGCCAGTAGTATAGAAAGGAACACTGAAGCTTTCTTT.

The chain is built from TRBV7-3 and TRBJ1-1, with TRBD1 matching 10 bases. V was clipped by 6 bases and J by 6 bases; unmatched bases: 4. The CDR3 contains 13 residues. CDR1 SGHTA and CDR2 FQGTGA come from the germline V gene. CDR3 sequence: CASRQGQGAEAFF. The CDR3 DNA follows: TGTGCCAGCAGACAAGGACAGGGGGCTGAAGCTTTCTTT.

The J gene is TRBJ2-1, the V gene TRBV4-1, with D possibly being TRBD2 (6 bases). The CDR3 is 15 residues long. The ends were cut back, 4 bases at V and 3 bases at J, with 13 bases in the middle. Germline V gene data show CDR1 as MGHRA and CDR2 as YSYEKL. This CDR3 is CASSPLAHYYNEQFF. CDR3 sequence (DNA): TGCGCCAGCAGCCCGCTAGCGCACTACTACAATGAGCAGTTCTTC.

J is TRBJ1-2 and V is TRBV7-9, with TRBD1 matching 8 bases. The V and J ends lost 4 bases and 3 bases, in that order; junction bases with no gene match: 16. This CDR3 comprises 18 residues. CDR1 is SEHNR and CDR2 is FQNEAQ in the germline V gene (reference sequence). The CDR3 region has the DNA TGTGCCAGCAGCTCCCAAAGACAGGGGCTTCCCCTCTACTATGGCTACACCTTC. Translating it yields CASSSQRQGLPLYYGYTF.

The rearrangement joins TRBV10-1 to TRBJ2-1; D call uncertain. CDR1 is WNHNN and CDR2 is SYGVQD in the germline V gene (reference sequence). V lost 1 base and J 10 bases, leaving 20 bases between the germline ends. The CDR3 is 16 amino acids. The CDR3 sequence: CASSEFTASVTREQFF. As DNA, the CDR3 is TGCGCCAGCAGTGAGTTTACCGCCAGCGTCACTCGGGAGCAGTTCTTC.

This chain connects TRBV18 to TRBJ2-1; 11 bases match TRBD2. V lost 3 bases and J lost 8; bases outside the gene matches: 3. The CDR3 totals 14 residues. Germline V gene lookup returns CDR1 KGHSH and CDR2 LQKENI. CDR3 sequence reads: CASSPTSGSYEQFF. CDR3 sequence (DNA): TGTGCCAGCTCACCCACTAGCGGGAGTTATGAGCAGTTCTTC.

V is TRBV5-1 and J is TRBJ2-3; a weak D match, TRBD2 (5 bases). Per the germline V gene, CDR1 is SGHRS and CDR2 is YFSETQ. The CDR3 covers 18 residues. V was shortened by 0 bases and J by 6 bases, with 23 bases between the two germline ends. CDR3 in amino acids: CASSLVSGGSGMVDTQYF. In DNA form, the CDR3 reads TGCGCCAGCAGCTTGGTTTCTGGCGGAAGCGGTATGGTGGATACGCAGTATTTT.

The V call is TRBV7-2, the J call TRBJ1-2; D is unresolved. The germline V gene has CDR1 SGHTA and CDR2 FQGNSA. Deletions cut 5 bases from V and 4 bases from J, with 17 bases between. The CDR3 covers 15 residues. The CDR3 spells CASSRRRPQSYGYTF. The CDR3 nucleotides are TGTGCCAGCAGCCGCCGCAGGCCCCAGTCCTATGGCTACACCTTC.

V usage is TRBV9 and J usage is TRBJ2-1, with 9 bases identical to TRBD2. CDR3 length: 14 amino acids. The J segment lost 6 bases and the V segment lost 3 bases, leaving 4 bases of the junction unmatched. The V gene's germline CDR1 is SGDLS and CDR2 YYNGEE. The DNA of the CDR3 is TGTGCCAGCAGCGCGACTAGCGGCACCAATGAGCAGTTCTTC. Encoded protein: CASSATSGTNEQFF.

The chain recombines TRBV9 with TRBJ2-4; 7 nucleotides match TRBD1. Germline assignment: CDR1 SGDLS and CDR2 YYNGEE. J lost 7 bases, V lost 3 bases, and 7 bases had no gene match. This CDR3 is built from 14 residues. As DNA, the CDR3 is TGTGCCAGCAGCGCTCGGACAGGCGGGAACATTCAGTACTTC. It yields the protein CASSARTGGNIQYF.

The chain recombines TRBV19 with TRBJ2-7; 7 bases agree with TRBD1. With 7 bases clipped from V and 3 bases from J, the junction kept 9 bases outside the gene matches. CDR1 and CDR2 from the germline V gene are LNHDA and SQIVND (reference sequence). The CDR3 consists of 14 residues. The CDR3 DNA follows: TGTGCCAGTACGCAGGAACAGGGGAGCTACGAGCAGTACTTC. This codes for CASTQEQGSYEQYF. Supplemented by reference TRBV19 and TRBJ2-7, the full variable domain reads DGGITQSPKYLFRKEGQNVTLSCEQNLNHDAMYWYRQDPGQGLRLIYYSQIVNDFQKGDIAEGYSVSREKKESFPLTVTSAQKNPTAFYLCASTQEQGSYEQYFGPGTRLTVT.

The chain recombines TRBV7-3 with TRBJ1-2; D is uncertain. V dropped 0 bases and J dropped 8 bases, with 13 bases sitting between them. The CDR3 has 14 residues. CDR1 SGHTA and CDR2 FQGTGA come from the germline V gene. The CDR3 sequence: CASSLTVVGGGYTF. In DNA, the CDR3 is TGTGCCAGCAGCTTAACGGTCGTGGGTGGCGGCTACACCTTC.